This is a list of T cell receptor beta chains from one sample in a study of graft-versus-host responses after intestinal transplantation. These receptors have no known antigen. This table comes from immunoSEQ multiplex PCR, and its TCRdb copy is limited to in-frame clones, with some not included. The sample carries roughly 28,000 clones, more than 75% recorded once. The source was unstimulated CD4+ T cells sorted from spleen or lymph node cells, collected before intestinal transplant. These receptors originate from a human donor who received an intestinal transplant. Each CDR3 is given with its conserved first and last residue. D genes are given only for firm matches. Clone size appears in some rows only: once, few, many, or a class for an expanded clone.

j_gene | abundance | d_gene | v_gene | CDR3nt | CDR3aa
TRBJ2-4 | . | TRBD2 | TRBV28 | TGTGCCAGCAGTACCGGGACTAGCGCTACCAAAAACATTCAGTACTTC | CASSTGTSATKNIQYF
TRBJ1-4 | . | TRBD1 | TRBV6-4 | TGTGCCAGCGCCCCGGGACAGGTGGGTGAAAAACTGTTTTTT | CASAPGQVGEKLFF
TRBJ2-5 | . | . | TRBV10-3 | TGTGCCATCGGGGGAAATTACCAAGAGACCCAGTACTTC | CAIGGNYQETQYF
TRBJ2-1 | once | TRBD2 | TRBV6-5 | TGTGCCAGCAGTTACGGACTAGTTTACAATGAGCAGTTCTTC | CASSYGLVYNEQFF
TRBJ2-3 | . | . | TRBV11-3 | TGTGCCAGCAGCACCCTCAGGGACACAGATACGCAGTATTTT | CASSTLRDTDTQYF
TRBJ1-1 | . | . | TRBV29-1 | TGCAGCGTTCTGCAAAACACTGAAGCTTTCTTT | CSVLQNTEAFF
TRBJ2-3 | . | TRBD1 | TRBV4-1 | TGCGCCAGCAGCCACGACAGGGGTCAACTTACAGATACGCAGTATTTT | CASSHDRGQLTDTQYF
TRBJ2-5 | once | TRBD1 | TRBV2 | TGTGCCAGCAGAGCCGGGACAGGGTTAGAGACCCAGTACTTC | CASRAGTGLETQYF
TRBJ2-1 | . | . | TRBV5-1 | TGCGCCAGCAGCGGCCGGGACTCCAAAGGGATCTTC | CASSGRDSKGIF
TRBJ1-6 | . | . | TRBV6-1 | TGTGCCGGTCGGTGGGGCATAGGTTCACCCCTCCACTTT | CAGRWGIGSPLHF
TRBJ2-5 | . | TRBD1 | TRBV18 | TGTGCCAGCTCACCCGGGACAGGGCAAGAGACCCAGTACTTC | CASSPGTGQETQYF
TRBJ1-1 | . | . | TRBV5-1 | TGCGCCAGCAGCTTGGGGCGGGGGAAAATCACTGAAGCTTTCTTT | CASSLGRGKITEAFF
TRBJ2-7 | . | . | TRBV21-1 | TGTGCCAGCAGCAAAGGGGGACAGAAAATCTCCTACGAGCAGTACTTC | CASSKGGQKISYEQYF
TRBJ2-7 | . | . | TRBV10-3 | TGTGCCAGCTCGGGCCGAGTGGAGGACTACGAGCAGTACTTC | CASSGRVEDYEQYF
TRBJ1-1 | . | . | TRBV2 | TGTGCCAGCAGTGAAGAGGGGTTTGAAGCTTTCTTT | CASSEEGFEAFF
TRBJ2-7 | . | TRBD1 | TRBV14 | TGTGCCAGCAGCCTACCGGGACAGGGCTACGAGCAGTACTTC | CASSLPGQGYEQYF
TRBJ2-5 | . | . | TRBV6-5 | TGTGCCAGCAGTGCCAACCCGACCTGGGGGGAGACCCAGTACTTC | CASSANPTWGETQYF
TRBJ2-5 | . | . | TRBV29-1 | TGCAGCGCTTCCCAGGGAAGGCAAGAGACCCAGTACTTC | CSASQGRQETQYF
TRBJ2-7 | few | . | TRBV5-4 | TGTGCCAGCAGCCCCCTTTCGGGCGCCCCCTACGAGCAGTACTTC | CASSPLSGAPYEQYF
TRBJ2-7 | few | . | TRBV6-1 | TGTGCCAGCAGCGTCAGTCGGGGCGAGCAGTACTTC | CASSVSRGEQYF
TRBJ1-4 | . | . | TRBV7-9 | TGTGCCAGCAGGGCAGGGGAGACCCCTAATGAAAAACTGTTTTTT | CASRAGETPNEKLFF
TRBJ2-3 | . | . | TRBV6-1 | TGTGCCAGCAAGGACTATTTCACAGATACGCAGTATTTT | CASKDYFTDTQYF
TRBJ1-2 | . | TRBD1 | TRBV25-1 | TGTGCCAGCAGTGAGGTGGACAGGGGGCCTGCTGGCTACACCTTC | CASSEVDRGPAGYTF
TRBJ2-6 | . | . | TRBV14 | TGTGCCAGCAGCCGGGCATTGTGGGGGAAGGCATCTGGGGCCAACGTCCCGACTTTC | CASSRALWGKASGANVPTF
TRBJ2-5 | . | . | TRBV5-6 | TGTGCCAGCAGCTACCCCGGACGGCTAGGAGAGACCCAGTACTTC | CASSYPGRLGETQYF